The 25 T cell receptor beta chains reported below all come from one sample, sequenced in a study of response to subunit inactivated influenza vaccine. Using its own MiXCR run on the RT-PCR reads, TCRdb lists one record per CDR3 protein. The table includes hundreds of thousands of distinct CDR3 sequences, about 18% detected once. Sample: PBMCs from blood, taken approximately 5 days after vaccination. The source is a man aged 50 to 60 who received an inactivated influenza vaccine.

The chain employs TRBV29-1 and TRBJ1-2, with 7 bases lining up with TRBD1. The CDR3 runs to 12 residues. The trim removed 2 bases at V and 4 bases at J, leaving 1 base unmatched. CDR1 and CDR2 (germline): SQVTM, ANQGSEA. The CDR3 loop is CSVEQGVYGYTF. In DNA form, the CDR3 reads TGCAGCGTTGAACAGGGGGTCTATGGCTACACCTTC.

The J gene is TRBJ2-7, the V gene TRBV5-1; 11 bases agree with TRBD2. After removal of 0 bases from V and 7 bases from J, the junction contained 9 bases not matched to a gene. Germline values: CDR1 SGHRS, CDR2 YFSETQ. The CDR3 loop spans 16 amino acids. The CDR3 region is CASSLAELAGAGEQYF. CDR3 coding DNA: TGCGCCAGCAGCTTGGCCGAACTAGCGGGAGCGGGAGAGCAGTACTTC.

The rearrangement links TRBV20-1 to TRBJ1-1; D perhaps matches TRBD1 (6 bases). The ends were cut back, 0 bases at V and 0 bases at J, with 11 bases in the middle. There are 15 residues in the CDR3. Germline CDR1 and CDR2: DFQATT and SNEGSKA (reference sequence). The CDR3 reads CSARDATGMNTEAFF. CDR3 DNA sequence: TGCAGTGCTAGAGATGCTACAGGGATGAACACTGAAGCTTTCTTT.

Comments on this clonotype: Compared with germline, one end of the junction differs, possibly owing to a read error. The rearrangement links TRBV6-2 or TRBV6-3 to TRBJ2-7; TRBD1 agrees at 9 bases. The CDR3 sequence is 14 residues long. Germline CDR1 is MNHEY and CDR2 is SVGEGT. The CDR3 reads CASSYPLEGTGPNF. The CDR3 region has the DNA TGTGCCAGCAGTTACCCGCTGGAGGGGACAGGGCCAAACTTC.

The genes are TRBV28 and TRBJ2-1; unclear D gene. CDR1 is MDHEN, CDR2 SYDVKM, per germline. The V end lost 6 bases, the J end lost 2 bases, and 14 bases lay between the germline ends. This CDR3 spans 15 amino acids. CDR3 in amino acids: CASSTGSTPYNEQFF. DNA of the CDR3: TGTGCCAGCAGCACCGGTTCCACACCCTACAATGAGCAGTTCTTC.

The gene calls are TRBV11-2 and TRBJ1-1; the D is unclear. The CDR3 covers 14 residues. CDR1 SGHAT and CDR2 FQNNGV come from the germline V gene. The CDR3 bases are TGTGCTATCAGCTCCGGACCGTTTGTGACTGAAGCTTTCTTT. Translating it yields CAISSGPFVTEAFF.

The table lists this clonotype with a few counts. The chain couples TRBV6-1 to TRBJ2-2, with D maybe TRBD2 (7 bases). The germline V gene encodes CDR1 MNHNS and CDR2 SASEGT. Trimming stripped 5 bases from V and 5 bases from J, with 21 bases between. This CDR3 is 17 amino acids long. The CDR3 here is CASSTLGGGEGTGELFF. For the CDR3, the DNA is TGTGCCAGCAGTACCCTTGGGGGGGGCGAAGGTACCGGGGAGCTGTTTTTT.

This clonotype showed up just a few times. The chain joins TRBV24-1 to TRBJ1-5, with D unresolved. The CDR3 has 12 residues. Germline V lookup: CDR1 KGHDR, CDR2 SFDVKD. V lost 3 bases and J 4 bases, leaving 3 bases between the germline ends. Here the CDR3 DNA reads TGTGCCACCAGTGATCAAAATCAGCCCCAGCATTTT. This gives the protein CATSDQNQPQHF.

This clonotype was found a few times. The CDR3: CASSLRVSGNWAKNIQYF. The CDR3 DNA reads as TGCGCCAGCAGCCTAAGGGTCTCGGGGAATTGGGCCAAAAACATTCAGTACTTC. The chain uses TRBV4-3 and TRBJ2-4; D is perhaps TRBD2 (5 bases). Germline CDR1 is LGHNA and CDR2 is YSLEER. Trimming cost V 4 bases and J 1 base, with 20 bases left between them. The CDR3 loop spans 18 amino acids.

V gene TRBV18 combines with J gene TRBJ2-3; 7 bases match TRBD1. The CDR3 totals 15 residues. From germline, CDR1 is KGHSH and CDR2 LQKENI. V lost 0 bases and J lost 4; bases outside the gene matches: 4. The CDR3 is CASSPPNRGSDTQYF. Here the CDR3 DNA reads TGTGCCAGCTCACCACCGAACAGGGGATCAGATACGCAGTATTTT.

The chain uses TRBV4-1 and TRBJ1-5, with 10 bases fitting TRBD1. The V segment lost 1 base and the J segment 7 bases; nucleotides outside the gene matches: 4. The V gene's germline CDR1 is MGHRA and CDR2 YSYEKL. The CDR3 is 15 residues long. CDR3 coding DNA: TGCGCCAGCAGCCAAGGGGGACAGGGGATCCAGCCCCAGCATTTT. Protein product: CASSQGGQGIQPQHF.

The rearrangement links TRBV20-1 to TRBJ2-5; D gene ambiguous. CDR3 length equals 13 residues. V was cut by 3 bases and J by 9 bases, with 17 bases left in between. The germline V gene encodes CDR1 DFQATT and CDR2 SNEGSKA (reference sequence). This chain's CDR3 is CSARAPLIGSQYF. CDR3 DNA: TGCAGTGCTAGGGCCCCCTTGATCGGGTCCCAGTACTTC.

This clonotype was seen many times. The CDR3 DNA reads TGCAGTGCTCCCCCCGGGGGCGCGGACTACGAGCAGTACTTC. It specifies CSAPPGGADYEQYF. The chain couples TRBV20-1 to TRBJ2-7; D could derive from TRBD1 or TRBD2 (6 bases each). V was trimmed by 5 bases and J by 3 bases, leaving 17 bases between them. There are 14 residues in the CDR3. Germline V gene data show CDR1 as DFQATT and CDR2 as SNEGSKA (reference sequence).

The chain combines TRBV5-5 with TRBJ2-1; 9 positions match TRBD1. V shed 4 bases and J 8 bases; nucleotides not matched to a gene: 7. Germline CDR1 reads SGHKS; CDR2 reads YYEKEE (reference sequence). The CDR3 contains 14 residues. The CDR3 sequence: CASSTGTGLDEQFF. The CDR3 region has the DNA TGTGCCAGCAGCACCGGGACAGGGTTGGATGAGCAGTTCTTC.

This sequence joins TRBV6-6 and TRBJ2-1, with D uncertain. CDR1 is MNHNY and CDR2 is SVGAGI in the germline V gene (reference sequence). With 6 bases removed from V and 7 bases from J, the gap between germline ends came to 7 bases. The CDR3 spans 11 residues. CDR3 in DNA: TGTGCCAGCAGCAATATGAATGAGCAGTTCTTC. Translation: CASSNMNEQFF.

The chain employs TRBV4-1 and TRBJ2-5; D gene unclear. Deletions cut 3 bases from V and 6 bases from J, with 14 bases between. The CDR3 totals 14 residues. From germline, CDR1 is MGHRA and CDR2 YSYEKL. CDR3 sequence: CASSQTSARQTQYF. The CDR3 DNA reads as TGCGCCAGCAGCCAGACCTCCGCTCGGCAGACCCAGTACTTC.

V is TRBV7-8 and J is TRBJ1-1; TRBD1 matches 10 bases. The J segment lost 3 bases and the V segment lost 5 bases, leaving 6 bases of the junction unmatched. Germline values: CDR1 SGHVS, CDR2 FQNEAQ. The CDR3 length is 15 residues. Here the CDR3 reads CASSLGTGAYTEAFF. CDR3 nucleotides: TGTGCCAGCAGCCTCGGGACAGGGGCCTACACTGAAGCTTTCTTT.

The rearrangement uses TRBV20-1 and TRBJ2-7, with D possibly matching TRBD2 (6 bases). There are 13 residues in the CDR3. Germline V gives CDR1 DFQATT, CDR2 SNEGSKA (reference sequence). The V and J ends lost 5 bases and 3 bases respectively, with 14 bases between them. CDR3 nucleotide sequence: TGCAGTGCTGAGGGGCGGGATTTCTACGAGCAGTACTTC. It yields the protein CSAEGRDFYEQYF.

The V gene is TRBV20-1, the J gene TRBJ1-5; 8 bases agree with TRBD1. J gave up 2 bases and V 1 base, and 4 bases lay outside the gene matches. This CDR3 has 15 residues. Germline V gene sequence: CDR1 DFQATT, CDR2 SNEGSKA (reference sequence). In DNA form, the CDR3 reads TGCAGTGCTAGAGCTCAACAGGGGGGCAATCAGCCCCAGCATTTT. Its protein is CSARAQQGGNQPQHF.

J is TRBJ1-3 and V is TRBV20-1; a possible D gene is TRBD1 (6 bases). The germline gives CDR1 DFQATT, CDR2 SNEGSKA (reference sequence). The V end was cut by 6 bases, the J end by 2 bases, with 14 bases between. The CDR3 extends over 14 amino acids. This chain's CDR3 is CSAGRGTPGNTIYF. DNA for the CDR3: TGCAGTGCCGGGAGGGGGACCCCTGGAAACACCATATATTTT.

At least ten counts were recorded for this clonotype. The genes are TRBV24-1 and TRBJ2-5; 13 nucleotides agree with TRBD2. Trimming at V came to 3 bases and at J to 1 base, leaving 4 bases not matched to a gene. The CDR3 is 17 residues long. Looked up from germline, CDR1 is KGHDR and CDR2 is SFDVKD. In DNA form, the CDR3 reads TGTGCCACCAGTGATCTGGGACTAGCGGGATTCCAAGAGACCCAGTACTTC. Its protein is CATSDLGLAGFQETQYF.

The V gene is TRBV7-2, the J gene TRBJ2-3; the D is unclear. The CDR3 length is 13 residues. V lost 4 bases and J lost 1, with 6 bases in between. CDR1 and CDR2 (germline): SGHTA, FQGNSA. The CDR3 loop reads CASSWRGTDTQYF. The DNA of the CDR3 is TGTGCCAGCAGCTGGCGCGGCACAGATACGCAGTATTTT.

The chain combines TRBV5-6 with TRBJ2-2, with TRBD2 matching over 8 bases. The germline gives CDR1 SGHDT, CDR2 YYEEEE. The CDR3 extends over 15 amino acids. After removal of 4 bases from V and 3 bases from J, the junction contained 5 bases not matched to a gene. The CDR3 loop reads CASSVTSAYTGELFF. DNA for the CDR3: TGTGCCAGCAGCGTGACTAGCGCCTACACCGGGGAGCTGTTTTTT.

The chain links TRBV28 to TRBJ2-3, with TRBD2 matching over 13 bases. Germline lookup yields CDR1 MDHEN and CDR2 SYDVKM. The J segment lost 2 bases and the V segment lost 5 bases, leaving 7 bases of the junction unmatched. CDR3 length equals 17 residues. In nucleotides, the CDR3 is TGTGCCAGCAGTAACTCGGGACTAGCGGGGCTCACAGATACGCAGTATTTT. Translation gives CASSNSGLAGLTDTQYF.

This chain links TRBV11-2 with TRBJ1-1; D remains ambiguous. Trimming took 0 bases from V and 11 from J, leaving 4 bases between them. Looked up from germline, CDR1 is SGHAT and CDR2 is FQNNGV. CDR3 length equals 10 residues. The CDR3 sequence: CASSLDKAFF. The CDR3 DNA is TGTGCCAGCAGCTTAGATAAGGCTTTCTTT. The full variable domain, in which reference TRBV11-2 and TRBJ1-1 provide the parts outside the CDR3, is EAGVAQSPRYKIIEKRQSVAFWCNPISGHATLYWYQQILGQGPKLLIQFQNNGVVDDSQLPKDRFSAERLKGVDSTLKIQPAKLEDSAVYLCASSLDKAFFGQGTRLTVV.